The T cell receptor beta chain described here comes from a study of response to subunit inactivated influenza vaccine (dated by TCRdb to 2017 to 2018). About the full investigation: The study used deep quantitative T cell receptor repertoire profiling to track responses to a trivalent subunit inactivated influenza vaccine.

On this clonotype itself: Its antigen remains unidentified. Mismatch with germline at one junction end may stem from a read error.

General conclusions and limits of the study: According to the authors, only a limited number of new T cells may be recruited by each seasonal influenza vaccination.

To prepare the library, RT-PCR was applied. Instrument used: Illumina HiSeq 2500. TCRdb reprocessing: public reads trimmed at Q25 with fastp, clones called with MiXCR, in-frame beta chains kept. Every distinct CDR3 protein forms one entry, paired with its most common genes and DNA. The sample table shows roughly 670,000 distinct CDR3 sequences, and roughly 15% are seen once. Of the sample, around 7.6% falls within the top ten clones. The sample was PBMCs from blood, taken approximately 15 days before vaccination. The TCR originated in a man aged 50-59 years who received an inactivated influenza vaccine. Donor details come from another sample of the same person, matched by shared clones.

This receptor has the CDR3 CDSRESLASSDTQYF. The DNA sequence reads TGTGACAGCAGAGAGTCTCTAGCGTCTTCAGATACGCAGTATTTT. The sequence links TRBV12-3 or TRBV12-4 to TRBJ2-3; TRBD2 is perhaps the D gene, given 6 matching bases. The cysteine opens and the phenylalanine closes a CDR3 of 15 amino acids. Only the CDR3 part of the read is kept: 45 bases, read in frame from the first base.